This T cell receptor (beta chain) is drawn from a study of T-cell memory formation after mild COVID-19. This CDR3 spans 15 amino acids. Germline V gene data show CDR1 as MRHNA and CDR2 as SNTAGT. Trimming took 3 bases from V and 0 from J; bases not matched to a gene: 0. TCRdb reanalysed the 5' RACE reads using MiXCR and keeps one entry per CDR3 protein. The sample includes hundreds of thousands of distinct CDR3 sequences, roughly 15% of them seen just once. Notes on this clonotype: This clone may be a read error of a much larger clone one base away.

This clonotype originated in a man aged 18 to 29 who had mild COVID-19 (a few samples of this study predate the infection). Cell type and time point are not known. The rearrangement uses TRBV6-4 and TRBJ2-3; 10 bases match TRBD2. The sample comprised PBMCs or a T cell subset sorted from them (not recorded which). Here the CDR3 DNA reads TGTGCCAGCAGTGAAGCGGGGGGGAGCACAGATACGCAGTATTTT. Encoded protein: CASSEAGGSTDTQYF.